The clone carrying this TCR beta chain was found a few times. These data come from a study of T-cell reconstitution after alpha-beta-depleted transplantation in children. Unique molecular identifiers were incorporated when the TCRbeta library was constructed. Each CDR3 protein is one row after TCRdb ran MiXCR on the PCR reads. Among about 610,000 distinct CDR3 sequences, 8% to 11% were seen once, and the ten largest hold roughly 4%. The CDR3 totals 19 residues. The germline V gene has CDR1 DFQATT and CDR2 SNEGSKA (reference sequence). V shed 0 bases and J 8 bases; nucleotides not matched to a gene: 21.

This TCR derives from a human donor who donated a stem cell graft to a child with acute myeloid leukemia. V gene TRBV20-1 combines with J gene TRBJ1-4; 7 bases agree with TRBD1. This specimen consisted of PBMCs from the stem cell graft donor, obtained from the stem cell graft. The CDR3 spells CSARDHRGTVGRGGEKLFF. The CDR3 nucleotides read TGCAGTGCTAGAGACCATCGCGGGACAGTAGGTAGGGGAGGCGAAAAACTGTTTTTT.